This entry is about one T cell receptor beta chain. This sample was included in a study of blood T cell repertoires in COVID-19. About the study: Both acute and convalescent COVID-19 samples were obtained from the United States, Italy and Spain. Nucleic acid was either cDNA or gDNA, and it came from T cells, B-cell-depleted T cells, or PBMCs.

Authors' data handling: Reference gene primer amplification gave nucleated cell count estimates. Method: immunoSEQ multiplex PCR; TCRdb's copy keeps in-frame clones and lacks some. V, J and clone size derive from that table, while D and trimming were established from the DNA sequence. The table records more than 75,000 clones, 80% to 85% of them present only once. V dropped 7 bases and J dropped 9 bases, with 12 bases sitting between them. Germline V gene sequence: CDR1 KGHDR, CDR2 SFDVKD. This CDR3 has 12 amino acids. This TCR came from a woman of 80 years or more with active or convalescent COVID-19. The specimen was peripheral blood. This chain links TRBV24-1 with TRBJ2-1, with a weak D call TRBD1 (5 bases). The CDR3 here is CATSDQGSEQFF. The CDR3 region has the DNA TGTGCCACCAGCGACCAGGGATCTGAGCAGTTCTTC.